One T cell receptor (beta chain) is described in this entry. Its antigen is not known. These data originate in a study of cytomegalovirus exposure and HLA in healthy donors. Study results and limitations: In a later analysis, a missense DCLRE1C variant was linked to TCR beta V- and J-gene trimming. Most observed TCR sequences were rare, whereas some public TCRs were detected in many donors.

Primers: 60 Vbeta forward and 13 Jbeta reverse. Profiled with immunoSEQ multiplex PCR; TCRdb holds only in-frame clones, not every one. The sample includes some 130,000 clones, about 80% seen only once; the top ten take 3% to 3.5%. CDR3 length equals 13 residues. Germline V gene lookup returns CDR1 SGHTA and CDR2 FQGNSA. V trimming: 1 base; J trimming: 8 bases; junction bases outside the gene matches: 4. This TCR was sampled from a male donor in good health and CMV-seronegative. The chain recombines TRBV7-2 with TRBJ1-2; 7 bases line up with TRBD1. The sample consisted of PBMCs. The CDR3 nucleotides read TGTGCCAGCAGCTTAGACAGGGGAGGAGGCTACACCTTC. As protein: CASSLDRGGGYTF.